The rows below give T cell receptor beta chains drawn from one sample of a study of CD8 T cells in ankylosing spondylitis. TCRdb called the 5' RACE reads again in MiXCR, with one record for every CDR3 protein. The table has about 66,000 distinct CDR3 sequences, about 6.2% seen once. Material for sequencing was synovial fluid, either unsorted or a sorted T cell fraction (not recorded which). The receptors stem from a male donor with ankylosing spondylitis. Each CDR3 is given with its conserved first and last residue. The D gene is left open where the match is weak. Rows may omit the clone size; those that give it use once, few, many or a size class.

TRBJ2-2 | 17 | NA | TRBV14 | NA | TGTGCCAGCAGCCTCTGGGTGGGGGACGGTGGCACCGGGGAGCTGTTTTTT | CASSLWVGDGGTGELFF
TRBJ1-5 | 13 | NA | TRBV19 | few | TGTGCCAGTAGTCCTTCGGGTGACCAGCCCCAGCATTTT | CASSPSGDQPQHF
TRBJ1-2 | 11 | NA | TRBV19 | few | TGTGCCAGCAGGACAGTCTATGGCTACACCTTC | CASRTVYGYTF
TRBJ1-4 | 15 | TRBD1 | TRBV5-1 | many | TGCGCCAGCAGCTTGGTACCGACAGGGAATGAAAAACTGTTTTTT | CASSLVPTGNEKLFF
TRBJ2-3 | 14 | NA | TRBV6-1 | NA | TGTGCCAGCAGTGTTGACCTGGCGACAGATACGCAGTATTTT | CASSVDLATDTQYF
TRBJ2-1 | 15 | TRBD2 | TRBV10-3 | many | TGTGCCATCAGTGAGTCCCGGGAGGTGTACAATGAGCAGTTCTTC | CAISESREVYNEQFF
TRBJ2-2 | 16 | NA | TRBV29-1 | many | TGCAGCGCGACGTTACGACAGGAGCACAACACCGGGGAGCTGTTTTTT | CSATLRQEHNTGELFF
TRBJ2-1 | 14 | TRBD2 | TRBV2 | few | TGTGCCAGCCTACCTAGCGGGACCCACAATGAGCAGTTCTTC | CASLPSGTHNEQFF
TRBJ1-2 | 10 | NA | TRBV29-1 | few | TGCAGCGTTGGACTCCAAGGCTACACCTTC | CSVGLQGYTF
TRBJ2-2 | 16 | NA | TRBV5-5 | many | TGTGCCAGCAGCTTGCGAGGAGATTCGAACACCGGGGAGCTGTTTTTT | CASSLRGDSNTGELFF
TRBJ2-1 | 16 | TRBD2 | TRBV6-2/TRBV6-3 | many | TGTGCCAGCAGTTACCCCCGGCTAGCGGGAAACAATGAGCAGTTCTTC | CASSYPRLAGNNEQFF
TRBJ2-2 | 14 | TRBD2 | TRBV10-2 | many | TGCGCCAGCACGAGCGGGAGGGACACCGGGGAGCTGTTTTTT | CASTSGRDTGELFF
TRBJ2-3 | 15 | NA | TRBV20-1 | many | TGCAGTGCTAGAGATAGACGATCTAGCGCAGATACGCAGTATTTT | CSARDRRSSADTQYF
TRBJ1-2 | 12 | NA | TRBV29-1 | many | TGCAGCGTTGATCGGCAGGGTGATGGCTACACCTTC | CSVDRQGDGYTF
TRBJ1-5 | 13 | NA | TRBV7-2 | few | TGTGCCAGCAGCCTAGCGGAGCGTCAGCCCCAGCATTTT | CASSLAERQPQHF
TRBJ1-1 | 14 | NA | TRBV5-1 | NA | TGCGCCAGCAGCCCTACTCCCGGGCACACTGAAGCTTTCTTT | CASSPTPGHTEAFF
TRBJ2-5 | 13 | NA | TRBV7-3 | NA | TGTGCCAGCAGCTTATCAGGGGACGGGACCCAGTACTTC | CASSLSGDGTQYF
TRBJ1-1 | 11 | NA | TRBV27 | many | TGTGCCAGCAGGGTGAACACTGAAGCTTTCTTT | CASRVNTEAFF